This TCR beta chain was documented in a study of metastatic and nonmetastatic thyroid tumors. Study-level findings and limits: As reported, TCR beta diversity in blood and tumor was significantly higher in malignant thyroid tumors than in benign nodules.

As handled by the study authors: CDR3 differences across clinicopathological groups were used to build a distant-metastasis classifier for papillary thyroid cancer. Through MiXCR, TCRdb re-clonotyped the PCR reads. The V and J calls and clone size are TCRdb's, not the authors'. The table includes about 40,000 clones, over 10% detected once. No treatment of any kind had been given to any patient before thyroid surgery. With 1 base removed from V and 4 bases from J, the gap between germline ends came to 4 bases. From germline, CDR1 is MDHEN and CDR2 SYDVKM. This CDR3 comprises 12 residues. There are many counts of this clone. Antigen specificity is unknown.

The rearrangement links TRBV28 to TRBJ1-2; D ambiguous. The TCR sequence derives from a female donor with papillary thyroid cancer or a benign thyroid nodule (not recorded which). Some clones in this sample may be carry-over from other donors' samples. The sample was blood. In DNA, the CDR3 is TGTGCCAGCAGTTTATCCGGCTATGGCTACACCTTC. It is translated as CASSLSGYGYTF.